The 24 T cell receptor beta chains reported below all come from one sample, sequenced in a study of blood T cells in healthy people across ages. The authors ran a second PCR of 7 to 11 cycles using a sample-barcoded 5' primer and a J-beta primer mix. TCRdb re-called the 5' RACE reads with MiXCR, one entry per CDR3 protein. The data contain approximately 900,000 distinct CDR3 sequences, around 48% of them singletons. The sequenced sample consisted of blood. The receptor source for this set is a young man in good health.

The rearrangement links TRBV4-3 to TRBJ2-1; 12 nucleotides line up with TRBD2. CDR1 is LGHNA and CDR2 is YSLEER in the germline V gene. The junction had 2 bases not matched to a gene; V was cut back by 1 base and J by 4 bases. The CDR3 has 16 residues. CDR3 in amino acids: CASSQGLAGVYNEQFF. CDR3 nucleotide sequence: TGCGCCAGCAGCCAAGGACTAGCGGGGGTATACAATGAGCAGTTCTTC.

The chain combines TRBV7-2 with TRBJ2-5, with D tentatively TRBD2 (6 bases). Trimming took off 5 bases at V and 6 bases at J, with 19 bases between the two ends. The germline V gene encodes CDR1 SGHTA and CDR2 FQGNSA. The CDR3 spans 15 residues. CDR3 sequence (DNA): TGTGCCAGCAGCCTCGGAGGGGTTTTAGGGAAGACCCAGTACTTC. Its protein is CASSLGGVLGKTQYF.

CDR3 in DNA: TGTGCCAGCAGCGACGGGACGGAGAATCAGCCCCAGCATTTT. Protein: CASSDGTENQPQHF. The chain employs TRBV9 and TRBJ1-5, with a tentative D call TRBD1 (5 bases). Per germline, CDR1 SGDLS and CDR2 YYNGEE. The V end lost 3 bases, the J end lost 4 bases, and 11 bases lay between the germline ends. This CDR3 comprises 14 residues.

The V gene is TRBV6-2 or TRBV6-3, the J gene TRBJ2-7; D is unclear. Germline CDR1 reads MNHEY; CDR2 reads SVGEGT. V was shortened by 5 bases and J by 7 bases, with 9 bases between the two germline ends. CDR3 length equals 11 residues. The CDR3 DNA sequence: TGTGCCAGCAGTAACGGCAATGAGCAGTACTTC. Protein product: CASSNGNEQYF.

This clonotype occurred a few times. CDR3 bases: TGTGCCAGCAGCCCCCGGGACAGGTCTCCCACCTACGAGCAGTACTTC. Encoded protein: CASSPRDRSPTYEQYF. The chain links TRBV7-2 to TRBJ2-7, with 8 positions matching TRBD1. V was clipped by 5 bases and J by 2 bases; unmatched bases: 11. The CDR3 contains 16 residues. CDR1 is SGHTA, CDR2 FQGNSA, per germline.

The rearrangement links TRBV6-1 to TRBJ2-7; TRBD1 aligns across 8 bases. The J call may be wrong; the DNA end is better matched by TRBJ2-5. Per the germline V gene, CDR1 is MNHNS and CDR2 is SASEGT. CDR3 size: 13 residues. The CDR3 protein is CASGRDRQETQYF. CDR3 sequence (DNA): TGTGCCAGCGGCCGGGACAGGCAAGAGACCCAGTACTTC.

The chain couples TRBV7-3 to TRBJ2-3, with D perhaps being TRBD1 or TRBD2 (7 bases each). Trimming removed 5 bases at V and 3 bases at J, with 21 bases between. CDR3 length: 17 amino acids. Per germline, CDR1 SGHTA and CDR2 FQGTGA. This CDR3 is CASSPRGAGGATDTQYF. CDR3 sequence (DNA): TGTGCCAGCAGCCCACGAGGTGCAGGGGGGGCGACAGATACGCAGTATTTT.

The J gene is TRBJ2-7, the V gene TRBV19; D is tentatively TRBD1 or TRBD2 (5 bases each). CDR1 LNHDA and CDR2 SQIVND come from the germline V gene (reference sequence). V dropped 5 bases and J dropped 3 bases, with 14 bases sitting between them. This CDR3 contains 14 residues. For the CDR3, the DNA is TGTGCCAGTAGTGAAACCGGGGCAGACTACGAGCAGTACTTC. Translating it yields CASSETGADYEQYF.

The chain employs TRBV3-1 and TRBJ2-7; no firm D call. Germline assignment: CDR1 LGHDT and CDR2 YNNKEL (reference sequence). The ends were cut back, 2 bases at V and 4 bases at J, with 9 bases in the middle. This CDR3 region has 13 residues. DNA of the CDR3: TGTGCCAGCAGCCAAAGCCCCCCTTACGAGCAGTACTTC. Encoded protein: CASSQSPPYEQYF.

The V and J genes are TRBV28 and TRBJ2-1; D gene unclear. The CDR3 runs 16 residues. Germline loops: CDR1 MDHEN, CDR2 SYDVKM. V was trimmed by 3 bases and J by 0 bases, leaving 12 bases between them. The CDR3 DNA reads TGTGCCAGCAGTTTGATGCAGCCGAGCTCCTACAATGAGCAGTTCTTC. This sequence encodes CASSLMQPSSYNEQFF.

This clonotype was observed at least ten times. The V gene is TRBV13, the J gene TRBJ2-7, with 10 bases aligning to TRBD2. The length of the CDR3 is 16 residues. The germline V gene has CDR1 PRHDT and CDR2 FYEKMQ (reference sequence). With V trimmed by 5 bases and J by 0 bases, 7 bases remained unmatched. This CDR3 is CASSLSSGGYSYEQYF. CDR3 DNA sequence: TGTGCCAGCAGCCTGTCTAGCGGGGGATACTCCTACGAGCAGTACTTC.

V gene TRBV7-8 combines with J gene TRBJ2-3; D is possibly TRBD2 (6 bases). Trimming took 6 bases from V and 0 from J, leaving 25 bases between them. Germline CDR1 is SGHVS and CDR2 is FQNEAQ. The CDR3 contains 19 residues. The CDR3 DNA reads as TGTGCCAGCAGGCATCGGTCTCCTGCGGGGAACCCTAGCACAGATACGCAGTATTTT. The encoded protein is CASRHRSPAGNPSTDTQYF.

Many counts were recorded for this clonotype. The J gene is TRBJ2-2, the V gene TRBV7-2, with D possibly matching TRBD2 (5 bases). Trimming removed 10 bases at V and 3 bases at J, with 12 bases between. Germline V CDR1 and CDR2: SGHTA, FQGNSA. The CDR3 loop spans 13 amino acids. The CDR3 region has the DNA TGTGCCACCGGGATGGATTACACCGGGGAGCTGTTTTTT. Protein sequence: CATGMDYTGELFF. Using reference TRBV7-2 and TRBJ2-2 for the parts outside the CDR3, the full variable domain is GAGVSQSPSNKVTEKGKDVELRCDPISGHTALYWYRQSLGQGLEFLIYFQGNSAPDKSGLPSDRFSAERTGGSVSTLTIQRTQQEDSAVYLCATGMDYTGELFFGEGSRLTVL.

Note on this clonotype: This could be a read error, since a much larger clone is one nucleotide away. The V call is TRBV28, the J call TRBJ2-1; 8 bases fit TRBD2. The ends lost 3 bases at V and 0 bases at J; junction bases unmatched: 4. The CDR3 is 16 amino acids. The germline CDR1 and CDR2 sequences are MDHEN and SYDVKM. The CDR3 protein is CASSFGGLDSYNEQFF. Written as DNA, the CDR3 is TGTGCCAGCAGTTTCGGGGGACTAGACTCCTACAATGAGCAGTTCTTC.

This clonotype was seen a few times. J is TRBJ2-6 and V is TRBV6-6, with D uncertain. There are 16 residues in the CDR3. Trimming took 4 bases from V and 2 from J, leaving 12 bases between them. CDR1 is MNHNY, CDR2 SVGAGI, per germline (reference sequence). The DNA of the CDR3 is TGTGCCAGCAGTTCCATACAGCTTACTGGGGCCAACGTCCTGACTTTC. Amino acid sequence: CASSSIQLTGANVLTF.

The rearrangement links TRBV20-1 to TRBJ2-3; 9 bases fit TRBD1. Germline CDR1 is DFQATT and CDR2 is SNEGSKA (reference sequence). With V trimmed by 0 bases and J by 2 bases, 12 bases remained unmatched. The CDR3 covers 18 residues. CDR3 DNA: TGCAGTGCTAGAGATCCCGGGGGACAGGGACCGTTCACAGATACGCAGTATTTT. As protein: CSARDPGGQGPFTDTQYF.

This clonotype has a handful of counts. The V and J genes are TRBV2 and TRBJ2-3, with D hard to call. Looked up from germline, CDR1 is SNHLY and CDR2 is FYNNEI. The CDR3 is 13 amino acids. The V gene lost 7 bases and the J gene lost 5 bases, with 13 bases spanning the gap. The CDR3 region has the DNA TGTGCCAGCAAAGTCCGCCCGGGAGATACGCAGTATTTT. This encodes CASKVRPGDTQYF.

The genes are TRBV20-1 and TRBJ2-7, with D uncertain. Trimming stripped 4 bases from V and 1 base from J, with 8 bases between. There are 12 residues in the CDR3. Germline values: CDR1 DFQATT, CDR2 SNEGSKA (reference sequence). In nucleotides, the CDR3 is TGCAGTGCTATCCCGTGGTCCTACGAGCAGTACTTC. Its translation is CSAIPWSYEQYF.

The V and J genes are TRBV7-8 and TRBJ1-6; no clear D gene. The CDR3 runs to 14 residues. With 7 bases removed from V and 7 bases from J, the gap between germline ends came to 14 bases. CDR1 is SGHVS and CDR2 is FQNEAQ in the germline V gene. This CDR3 is CASTQTVGNSPLHF. The CDR3 DNA sequence: TGTGCCAGCACCCAGACGGTTGGGAATTCACCCCTCCACTTT.

This clonotype was observed a few times. The chain combines TRBV28 with TRBJ1-5, with a tentative D call TRBD1 (5 bases). Germline-derived CDR1 and CDR2 are MDHEN and SYDVKM. This CDR3 is built from 15 residues. With 3 bases removed from V and 3 bases from J, the gap between germline ends came to 12 bases. The CDR3 DNA sequence: TGTGCCAGCAGTTTCTATCAGGGTCCCAATCAGCCCCAGCATTTT. Protein sequence: CASSFYQGPNQPQHF.

The chain combines TRBV6-2 or TRBV6-3 with TRBJ2-3; D not certain. The CDR3 length is 18 residues. V lost 0 bases and J lost 2, with 18 bases in between. CDR1 is MNHEY, CDR2 SVGEGT, per germline. The CDR3 DNA reads as TGTGCCAGCAGTTACTCCTCATTCCCGACCAGCCCCACAGATACGCAGTATTTT. Its protein product is CASSYSSFPTSPTDTQYF.

The chain is built from TRBV27 and TRBJ2-5, with D perhaps matching TRBD1 (5 bases). CDR1 and CDR2 from the germline V gene are MNHEY and SMNVEV (reference sequence). The CDR3 length is 15 residues. V was trimmed by 1 base and J by 2 bases, leaving 11 bases between them. The CDR3 DNA sequence: TGTGCCAGCAGTTTATTGAACGACAGACAAGAGACCCAGTACTTC. Amino acid sequence: CASSLLNDRQETQYF.

The rearrangement links TRBV6-2 or TRBV6-3 to TRBJ1-2, with D possibly being TRBD1 (5 bases). CDR1 MNHEY and CDR2 SVGEGT come from the germline V gene. V dropped 5 bases and J dropped 8 bases, with 24 bases sitting between them. This CDR3 is 16 amino acids long. CDR3 amino acids: CASSGRDGLISYGYTF. CDR3 DNA: TGTGCCAGCAGTGGTCGGGACGGGCTCATTTCCTACGGCTACACCTTC.

In regard to this clonotype: One junction end disagrees with the germline gene, perhaps due to a read error. The chain recombines TRBV5-1 with TRBJ2-3, with D tentatively TRBD2 (6 bases). This CDR3 contains 16 residues. CDR1 and CDR2 from the germline V gene are SGHRS and YFSETQ. CDR3 DNA sequence: TGCGCCAGTAGCTTGGCCGGTAGCGGAACAGCAGATACGCAGTATTTT. Its translation is CASSLAGSGTADTQYF.